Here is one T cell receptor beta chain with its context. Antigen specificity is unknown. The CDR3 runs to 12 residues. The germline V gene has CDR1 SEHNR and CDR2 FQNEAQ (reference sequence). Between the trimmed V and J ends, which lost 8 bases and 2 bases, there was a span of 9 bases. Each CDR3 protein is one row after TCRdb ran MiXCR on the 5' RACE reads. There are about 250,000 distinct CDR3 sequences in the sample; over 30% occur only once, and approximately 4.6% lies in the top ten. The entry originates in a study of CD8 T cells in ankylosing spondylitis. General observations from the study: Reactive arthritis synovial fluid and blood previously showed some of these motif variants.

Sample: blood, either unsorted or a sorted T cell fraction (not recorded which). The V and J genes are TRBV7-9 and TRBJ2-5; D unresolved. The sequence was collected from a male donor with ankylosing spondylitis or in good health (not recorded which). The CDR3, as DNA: TGTGCCAGCCGGGCAGTACAAGAGACCCAGTACTTC. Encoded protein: CASRAVQETQYF.